The T cell receptor (beta chain) described here comes from a study of blood T cell repertoires in COVID-19. Seattle's cohort entered during active infection and was followed longitudinally. Original data processing: Estimates of nucleated cell counts were drawn from the amplification of reference gene primers. Profiling relied on immunoSEQ multiplex PCR, and the TCRdb table lists in-frame clones only, not all of them. Clonal size and the V and J genes are those of that table, whereas D and trimming came from the DNA. The table lists around 280,000 clones, about nine tenths of them singletons. The germline CDR1 and CDR2 sequences are SGHRS and YFSETQ. Trimming left V 4 bases short and J 5 bases short, with 12 bases between. CDR3 length: 13 residues.

J is TRBJ1-2 and V is TRBV5-1; D perhaps matches TRBD1 (5 bases). The source material was peripheral blood. The TCR sequence derives from a woman between 25 and 40 years old with COVID-19, enrolled during active disease. The CDR3 here is CASSLQEKYGYTF. The CDR3 bases are TGCGCCAGCAGCCTACAGGAGAAATATGGCTACACCTTC.